The rows below give T cell receptor beta chains drawn from one sample of a study of T-cell reconstitution after alpha-beta-depleted transplantation in children. Each CDR3 protein is one row after TCRdb ran MiXCR on the PCR reads. Among around 240,000 distinct CDR3 sequences listed, 7.5% to 9.5% were seen once. Sequences were derived from PBMCs, mostly from graft donor cells, sampled 180 days after TCRalphabeta/CD19-depleted stem cell transplant. These receptors came from a male patient under 18 who had a stem cell transplant for acute lymphoblastic leukemia, so the T cells may come from the graft donor. CDR3s include the opening cysteine and the closing phenylalanine or tryptophan. Each record gives: V gene, J gene, clone size, D gene, CDR3 DNA, CDR3 protein. The D gene is left open where the match is weak. Size is stated for part of the rows, as once, few or many counts, or as a class when the clone is expanded.

>TRBV5-5|TRBJ1-5|many|.
TGTGCCAGCAGCCTCGACAGGAACAATCAGCCCCAGCATTTT
CASSLDRNNQPQHF
>TRBV20-1|TRBJ2-4|many|.
TGCAGTGCTCAGGACAGTCGTGGCAAAAACATTCAGTACTTC
CSAQDSRGKNIQYF
>TRBV20-1|TRBJ2-1|many|TRBD2
TGCAGTGCTAGAGGGCTTGAGCGGGAGGGCCCCTACAATGAGCAGTTCTTC
CSARGLEREGPYNEQFF
>TRBV29-1|TRBJ2-3|many|.
TGCAGCGTTGAAACAGGTGGGCAGGGCACCACAGATACGCAGTATTTT
CSVETGGQGTTDTQYF
>TRBV15|TRBJ2-7|many|.
TGTGCCACCAGCAGAGATTGGCCAACGGTCGAGCAGTACTTC
CATSRDWPTVEQYF
>TRBV19|TRBJ2-6|.|.
TGTGCCAGTAGTATAGGGGGGGTTGGGGCCAACGTCCTGACTTTC
CASSIGGVGANVLTF
>TRBV28|TRBJ2-7|many|.
TGTGCCAGCAGTTTATGGGGGCCCGTCTACGAGCAGTACTTC
CASSLWGPVYEQYF
>TRBV9|TRBJ1-1|many|.
TGTGCCAGCAGCGTAGGAAACCGCGGTGAAAACACTGAAGCTTTCTTT
CASSVGNRGENTEAFF
>TRBV29-1|TRBJ1-1|many|TRBD1
TGCAGCGCCTGGACAGGGCGAGGAGCTTTCTTT
CSAWTGRGAFF
>TRBV4-2|TRBJ1-1|few|TRBD1
TGTGCCAGCAGCCAAGAGAGCGACAGGGATGACACTGAAGCTTTCTTT
CASSQESDRDDTEAFF
>TRBV6-5|TRBJ2-3|many|TRBD1
TGTGCCAGCAGAGGGACAGGGGGAAATACGCAGTATTTT
CASRGTGGNTQYF
>TRBV21-1|TRBJ1-1|many|.
TGTGCCACCTGCTTAGGGAGGGGCCGCCTGAACACTGAAGCTTTCTTT
CATCLGRGRLNTEAFF
>TRBV7-3|TRBJ2-7|many|TRBD1
TGTGCCAGCAGCTTACCCCTACGGACAGGGGGGGAGCAGTACTTC
CASSLPLRTGGEQYF
>TRBV9|TRBJ1-1|many|.
TGTGCCAGCAGCGTCGGGCTGGACACTGAAGCTTTCTTT
CASSVGLDTEAFF
>TRBV12-3/TRBV12-4|TRBJ1-5|many|TRBD1
TGTGCCAGCAGTTTAGCTACAGGGGGCTCTCAGCCCCAGCATTTT
CASSLATGGSQPQHF
>TRBV24-1|TRBJ1-1|many|.
TGTGCCACCCCGACGGGGAGGAACACTGAAGCTTTCTTT
CATPTGRNTEAFF
>TRBV10-3|TRBJ2-3|many|TRBD2
TGTGCCATCAGTGAGTCGACTAGCGGGAGGACAGATACGCAGTATTTT
CAISESTSGRTDTQYF
>TRBV18|TRBJ2-7|many|.
TGTGCCAGCTCACCACCTGAGACGGGTGCCTACGAGCAGTACTTC
CASSPPETGAYEQYF
>TRBV5-1|TRBJ2-1|many|TRBD1
TGCGCCAGCAGCGAGGGACAGGCTTCCTACAATGAGCAGTTCTTC
CASSEGQASYNEQFF
>TRBV29-1|TRBJ2-3|many|TRBD2
TGCAGCGTTGCCGGGGACTACACAGATACGCAGTATTTT
CSVAGDYTDTQYF
>TRBV9|TRBJ1-1|few|.
TGTGCCAGCAGCGTAGAGGAAGTCGGGATTTACACTGAAGCTTTCTTT
CASSVEEVGIYTEAFF